The 25 T cell receptor beta chains presented below share a single source sample, sequenced in a study of blood T cells in healthy people across ages. Through a sample-barcoded 5' primer and a J-beta primer mix, a second PCR was run for about 6 to 12 cycles. TCRdb passed the 5' RACE reads through MiXCR, listing each CDR3 protein once. This sample yields approximately 1,100,000 distinct CDR3 sequences, of which more than 35% are seen a single time; approximately 17% belongs to the top ten. Sequenced: blood. All receptors derive from a woman aged 55 to 70 in good health.

V usage is TRBV20-1 and J usage is TRBJ2-2, with D uncertain. Trimming left V 0 bases short and J 1 base short, with 6 bases between. Germline V gene sequence: CDR1 DFQATT, CDR2 SNEGSKA (reference sequence). The CDR3 totals 14 residues. CDR3 in DNA: TGCAGTGCTAGAGATTCAGGGAACACCGGGGAGCTGTTTTTT. Protein product: CSARDSGNTGELFF.

The chain recombines TRBV6-6 with TRBJ2-2; TRBD1 might be the D (5 bases). This CDR3 spans 16 amino acids. CDR1 is MNHNY and CDR2 is SVGAGI in the germline V gene (reference sequence). Trimming took 7 bases from V and 0 from J, leaving 15 bases between them. The CDR3 region is CASTPPRASNTGELFF. CDR3 DNA: TGTGCCAGCACCCCACCCAGGGCCTCGAACACCGGGGAGCTGTTTTTT.

The chain joins TRBV30 to TRBJ2-7, with a tentative D call TRBD2 (7 bases). The assigned J gene may be wrong: the sequence end matches TRBJ2-5 better. This CDR3 spans 15 amino acids. Germline V lookup: CDR1 GTSNPN, CDR2 SVGIG (reference sequence). CDR3 bases: TGTGCCTGGAATTTCGGGGGGCATACGGGAGAGACCCAGTACTTC. Its translation is CAWNFGGHTGETQYF.

J is TRBJ2-1 and V is TRBV2; D call uncertain. The ends were cut back, 7 bases at V and 9 bases at J, with 16 bases in the middle. Per germline, CDR1 SNHLY and CDR2 FYNNEI. The CDR3 length is 13 residues. The CDR3 DNA reads as TGTGCCAGCAAAGCGCAATCCAGGAGTGAGCAGTTCTTC. It yields the protein CASKAQSRSEQFF.

This clonotype has at least ten counts. This chain connects TRBV24-1 to TRBJ2-3; 11 nucleotides agree with TRBD2. Looked up from germline, CDR1 is KGHDR and CDR2 is SFDVKD. Unmatched junction bases numbered 7, after V lost 6 bases and J lost 0 bases. This CDR3 has 17 residues. CDR3 sequence reads: CATSPGRTSGSTDTQYF. The CDR3 DNA sequence: TGTGCCACCAGTCCCGGAAGGACTAGCGGGAGCACAGATACGCAGTATTTT.

The chain combines TRBV19 with TRBJ2-3, with TRBD2 as a possible D gene (6 bases). Germline loops: CDR1 LNHDA, CDR2 SQIVND (reference sequence). This CDR3 is built from 19 residues. The germline V and J ends were trimmed by 3 bases and 1 base, with 23 bases remaining between them. CDR3 nucleotides: TGTGCCAGTAGTATTCCCCAGAGAGTGGAGCGGGTGGGCACAGATACGCAGTATTTT. This sequence encodes CASSIPQRVERVGTDTQYF.

The J gene is TRBJ1-1, the V gene TRBV6-2 or TRBV6-3; D is perhaps TRBD1 (5 bases). CDR3 length: 14 amino acids. Looked up from germline, CDR1 is MNHEY and CDR2 is SVGEGT. V was clipped by 5 bases and J by 2 bases, with 12 bases between them. This CDR3 reads CASSRRGSNTEAFF. As DNA, the CDR3 is TGTGCCAGCAGTAGAAGGGGCAGCAACACTGAAGCTTTCTTT.

The chain links TRBV29-1 to TRBJ2-7; perhaps D is TRBD1 or TRBD2 (7 bases each). This CDR3 contains 12 residues. V shed 6 bases and J shed 5 bases, with 14 bases lying between them. Germline V gives CDR1 SQVTM, CDR2 ANQGSEA. DNA of the CDR3: TGCAGCGTCCAGGGGGGGGTTCACGAGCAGTACTTC. Its translation: CSVQGGVHEQYF.

The rearrangement uses TRBV29-1 and TRBJ2-7; 7 bases map to TRBD1. CDR3 length equals 12 residues. CDR1 is SQVTM and CDR2 is ANQGSEA in the germline V gene. The CDR3 sequence: CGAGDSSYEQYF. The CDR3 nucleotides are TGCGGCGCTGGGGACAGCTCCTACGAGCAGTACTTC.

This clonotype appeared many times. The J gene is TRBJ2-7, the V gene TRBV7-9; 11 nucleotides align to TRBD2. The CDR3 runs to 22 residues. Trimming took 4 bases from V and 5 from J; bases not matched to a gene: 28. Germline V gives CDR1 SEHNR, CDR2 FQNEAQ (reference sequence). The chain's CDR3 is CASSSRFRLSGTSGGGGDEQYF. The CDR3 nucleotides are TGTGCCAGCAGCTCGCGATTCCGTCTGTCCGGGACTAGCGGAGGCGGTGGGGACGAGCAGTACTTC. Filled out from reference TRBV7-9 and TRBJ2-7, the complete variable domain reads DTGVSQNPRHKITKRGQNVTFRCDPISEHNRLYWYRQTLGQGPEFLTYFQNEAQLEKSRLLSDRFSAERPKGSFSTLEIQRTEQGDSAMYLCASSSRFRLSGTSGGGGDEQYFGPGTRLTVT.

The genes are TRBV18 and TRBJ2-3; 9 nucleotides agree with TRBD2. Germline CDR1 KGHSH, CDR2 LQKENI. This CDR3 is built from 19 residues. After removal of 6 bases from V and 6 bases from J, the junction contained 22 bases not matched to a gene. This chain's CDR3 is CASSPTSGGRQGQGDTQYF. The CDR3 region has the DNA TGTGCCAGCTCGCCGACTAGCGGAGGACGTCAGGGCCAAGGGGATACGCAGTATTTT.

The chain combines TRBV7-9 with TRBJ2-1, with TRBD2 as a possible D gene (5 bases). The CDR3 totals 15 residues. The V and J ends lost 5 bases and 4 bases respectively, with 15 bases between them. Germline CDR1 SEHNR, CDR2 FQNEAQ (reference sequence). This CDR3 is CASSPSRALYNEQFF. In DNA, the CDR3 is TGTGCCAGCAGCCCCTCGAGGGCATTATACAATGAGCAGTTCTTC.

In the case of this clonotype: With a much larger clone just one base away, this may be a read error. This chain joins TRBV4-2 and TRBJ2-7, with 9 nucleotides matching TRBD2. Judging by the DNA end, TRBJ2-5 fits better; the J call may be wrong. The germline V gene has CDR1 LGHNA and CDR2 YNFKEQ. The CDR3 length is 19 residues. CDR3 amino acids: CASSQAVKGAGAGGETQYF. The CDR3 bases are TGTGCCAGCAGCCAAGCGGTTAAGGGAGCGGGAGCGGGAGGTGAGACCCAGTACTTC.

This clonotype appeared a few times. The chain uses TRBV29-1 and TRBJ2-7; 7 bases match TRBD2. Germline V CDR1 and CDR2: SQVTM, ANQGSEA. Losses at the gene ends were 3 bases for V and 7 bases for J; bases not matched to a gene: 15. This CDR3 is 15 amino acids long. CDR3 residues: CSVDGLAGARSEQYF. CDR3 nucleotide sequence: TGCAGCGTTGACGGTCTGGCGGGAGCGCGGTCGGAGCAGTACTTC.

With respect to this clonotype: Given a much more abundant clone one base away, this may be a read error. V is TRBV12-3 or TRBV12-4 and J is TRBJ1-2; no reliable D call. The CDR3 sequence is 14 residues long. V was cut by 3 bases and J by 4 bases, with 12 bases left in between. CDR3: CASSLAGLGYGYTF. CDR3 DNA sequence: TGTGCCAGCAGTTTGGCGGGCTTAGGCTATGGCTACACCTTC.

This clonotype was detected a few times. Germline is not matched at one junction end, which may reflect a read error. The chain combines TRBV5-1 with TRBJ1-1; D is possibly TRBD1 (5 bases). The CDR3 is made up of 13 amino acids. Germline V gene sequence: CDR1 SGHRS, CDR2 YFSETQ. In DNA, the CDR3 is TGTGCCAGCAGTCGGGACGGGAACACTGAAGCTTTCTTT. It is translated as CASSRDGNTEAFF.

Points on this clonotype: The junction does not match germline at one end; this may be a read error. The chain uses TRBV12-3 or TRBV12-4 and TRBJ1-2, with TRBD1 matching 8 bases. The CDR3 has 15 residues. The CDR3 region is CASSLWTGNNHGYTF. The CDR3 DNA reads as TGTGCCAGCAGTCTGTGGACAGGGAATAACCATGGCTACACCTTC.

The chain combines TRBV6-1 with TRBJ2-1; D is ambiguous. Trimming cost V 6 bases and J 7 bases, with 13 bases left between them. Germline-derived CDR1 and CDR2 are MNHNS and SASEGT. CDR3 length equals 13 residues. CDR3 in DNA: TGTGCCAGCAGGGACCCGATGGGGAATGAGCAGTTCTTC. Residues: CASRDPMGNEQFF.

The chain carries TRBV4-2 and TRBJ1-5, with D unclear. Trimming took off 1 base at V and 2 bases at J, with 12 bases between the two ends. This CDR3 has 16 residues. Germline CDR1 is LGHNA and CDR2 is YNFKEQ. CDR3 loop: CASSQAGGLGNQPQHF. The CDR3 nucleotides are TGTGCCAGCAGCCAAGCAGGTGGCTTGGGCAATCAGCCCCAGCATTTT.

The chain recombines TRBV3-1 with TRBJ2-1; 8 positions match TRBD2. Germline trimming cut 0 bases from V and 5 bases from J; bases unmatched to any gene: 3. CDR3 length: 15 amino acids. CDR1 is LGHDT, CDR2 YNNKEL, per germline (reference sequence). The CDR3 spells CASSQEGRGDNEQFF. CDR3 sequence (DNA): TGTGCCAGCAGCCAAGAAGGGCGGGGGGACAATGAGCAGTTCTTC.

This clonotype was recorded a few times. The chain has TRBV7-9 and TRBJ2-7, with TRBD2 as a possible D gene (5 bases). V shed 7 bases and J shed 0 bases, with 13 bases lying between them. The germline gives CDR1 SEHNR, CDR2 FQNEAQ (reference sequence). CDR3 length: 14 residues. The CDR3 DNA reads TGTGCCAGCACCCCTTTGGGGAGCTCCTACGAGCAGTACTTC. Translated: CASTPLGSSYEQYF.

This clonotype has more than one count but fewer than ten. The chain combines TRBV20-1 with TRBJ2-7, with no clear D. The CDR3 is 15 amino acids. Trimming cost V 4 bases and J 3 bases, with 19 bases left between them. From germline, CDR1 is DFQATT and CDR2 SNEGSKA (reference sequence). CDR3 nucleotides: TGCAGTGCTACCTCCGCCAGAAGACCCTACTACGAGCAGTACTTC. Protein sequence: CSATSARRPYYEQYF.

This chain connects TRBV9 to TRBJ1-6; 7 positions match TRBD1. The CDR3 is 15 residues long. Germline trimming cut 4 bases from V and 4 bases from J; bases unmatched to any gene: 5. From germline, CDR1 is SGDLS and CDR2 YYNGEE. CDR3 amino acids: CASSPGQDYNSPLHF. The CDR3 coding sequence is TGTGCCAGCAGCCCAGGACAGGATTATAATTCACCCCTCCACTTT.

Regarding this clonotype: A single base separates this from a much larger clone, so it may be a read error. The DNA of the CDR3 is TGCAGCGTTATCGGGGGGCGGTACAAGCAGTACTTC. Translating gives CSVIGGRYKQYF. V gene TRBV29-1 combines with J gene TRBJ2-7, with a tentative D call TRBD2 (7 bases). V lost 5 bases and J 8 bases, leaving 16 bases between the germline ends. Germline V gene lookup returns CDR1 SQVTM and CDR2 ANQGSEA. The CDR3 spans 12 residues.

Concerning this clonotype itself: The junction departs from germline at one end; a sequencing error may be responsible. This chain connects TRBV5-5 to TRBJ2-2; D unclear. CDR1 and CDR2 (germline): SGHKS, YYEKEE (reference sequence). The CDR3 extends over 14 amino acids. CDR3 residues: CASRPDPNIGELFF. The CDR3 bases are TGTGCCAGCAGACCGGACCCTAACATCGGGGAGCTGTTTTTT.